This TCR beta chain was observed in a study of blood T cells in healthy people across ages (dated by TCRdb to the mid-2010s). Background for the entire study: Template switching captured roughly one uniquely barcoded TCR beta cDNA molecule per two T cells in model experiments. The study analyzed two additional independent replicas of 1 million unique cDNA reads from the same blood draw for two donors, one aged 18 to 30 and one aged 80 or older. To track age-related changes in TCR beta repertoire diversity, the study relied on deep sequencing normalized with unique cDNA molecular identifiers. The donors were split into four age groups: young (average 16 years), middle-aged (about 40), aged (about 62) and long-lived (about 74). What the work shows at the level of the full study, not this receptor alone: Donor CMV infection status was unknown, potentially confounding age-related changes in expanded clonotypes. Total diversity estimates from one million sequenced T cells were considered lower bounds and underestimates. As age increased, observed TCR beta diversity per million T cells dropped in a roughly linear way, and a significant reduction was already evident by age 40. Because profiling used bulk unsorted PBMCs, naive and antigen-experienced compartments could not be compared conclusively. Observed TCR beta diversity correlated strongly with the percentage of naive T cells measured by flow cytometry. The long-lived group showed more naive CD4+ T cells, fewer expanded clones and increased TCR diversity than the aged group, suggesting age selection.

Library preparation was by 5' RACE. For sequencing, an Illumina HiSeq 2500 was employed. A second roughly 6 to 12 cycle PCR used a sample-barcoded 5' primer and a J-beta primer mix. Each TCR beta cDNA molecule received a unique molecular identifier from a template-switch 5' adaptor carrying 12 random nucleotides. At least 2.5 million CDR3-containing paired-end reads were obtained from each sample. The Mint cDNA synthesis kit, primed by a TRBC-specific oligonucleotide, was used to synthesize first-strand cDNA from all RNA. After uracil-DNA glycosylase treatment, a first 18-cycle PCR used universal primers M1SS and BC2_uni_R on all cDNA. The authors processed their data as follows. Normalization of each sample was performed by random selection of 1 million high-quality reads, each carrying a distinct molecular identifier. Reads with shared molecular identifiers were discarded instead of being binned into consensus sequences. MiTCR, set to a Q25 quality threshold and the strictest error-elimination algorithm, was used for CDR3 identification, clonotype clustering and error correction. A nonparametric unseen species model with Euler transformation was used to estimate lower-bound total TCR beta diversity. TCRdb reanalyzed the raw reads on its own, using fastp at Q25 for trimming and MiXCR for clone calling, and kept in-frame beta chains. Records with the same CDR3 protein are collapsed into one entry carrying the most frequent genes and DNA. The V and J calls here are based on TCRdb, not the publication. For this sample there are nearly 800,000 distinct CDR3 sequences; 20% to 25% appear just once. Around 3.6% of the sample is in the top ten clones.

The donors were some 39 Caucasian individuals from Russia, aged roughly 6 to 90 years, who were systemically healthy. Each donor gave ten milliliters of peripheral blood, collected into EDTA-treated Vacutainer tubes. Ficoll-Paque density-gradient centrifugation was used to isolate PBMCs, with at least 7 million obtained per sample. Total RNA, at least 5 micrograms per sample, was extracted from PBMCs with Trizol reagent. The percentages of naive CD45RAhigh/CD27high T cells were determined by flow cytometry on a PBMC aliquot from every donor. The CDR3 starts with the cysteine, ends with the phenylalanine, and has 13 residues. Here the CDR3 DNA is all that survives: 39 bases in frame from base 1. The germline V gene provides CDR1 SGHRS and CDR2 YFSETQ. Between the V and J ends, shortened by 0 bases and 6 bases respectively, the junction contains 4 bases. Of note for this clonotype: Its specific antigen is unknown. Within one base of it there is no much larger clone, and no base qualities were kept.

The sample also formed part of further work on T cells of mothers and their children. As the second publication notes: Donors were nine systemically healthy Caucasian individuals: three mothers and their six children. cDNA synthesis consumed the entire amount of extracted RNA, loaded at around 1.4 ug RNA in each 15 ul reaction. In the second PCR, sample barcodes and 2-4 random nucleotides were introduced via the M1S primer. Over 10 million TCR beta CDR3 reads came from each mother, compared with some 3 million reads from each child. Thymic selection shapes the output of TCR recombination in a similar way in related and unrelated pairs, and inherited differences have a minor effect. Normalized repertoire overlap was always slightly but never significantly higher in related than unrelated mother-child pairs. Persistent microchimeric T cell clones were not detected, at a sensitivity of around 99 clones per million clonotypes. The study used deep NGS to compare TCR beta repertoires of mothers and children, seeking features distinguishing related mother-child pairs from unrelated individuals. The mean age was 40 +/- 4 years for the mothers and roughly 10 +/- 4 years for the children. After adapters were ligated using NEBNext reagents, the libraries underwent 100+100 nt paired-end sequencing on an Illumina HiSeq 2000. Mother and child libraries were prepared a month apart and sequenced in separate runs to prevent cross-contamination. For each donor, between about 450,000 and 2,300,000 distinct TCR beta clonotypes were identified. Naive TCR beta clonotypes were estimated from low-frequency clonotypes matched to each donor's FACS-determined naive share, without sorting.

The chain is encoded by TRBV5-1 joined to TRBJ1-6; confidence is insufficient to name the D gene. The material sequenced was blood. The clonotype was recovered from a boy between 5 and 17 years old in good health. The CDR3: CASSLEVNSPLHF. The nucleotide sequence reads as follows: TGCGCCAGCAGCTTGGAGGTTAATTCACCCCTCCACTTT.